The 19 T cell receptor beta chains in this list originate from one sample, sequenced in a study of blood T cell repertoires in COVID-19. Assay used: immunoSEQ multiplex PCR; TCRdb lists only in-frame clones, some missing. The table includes about 160,000 clones, roughly 84% detected once. Input material: peripheral blood. The receptor set was obtained from a woman of 80 years or more with active or convalescent COVID-19.

Only one count was recorded for this clone. This chain connects TRBV6-5 to TRBJ1-6; 7 nucleotides line up with TRBD1. Germline lookup yields CDR1 MNHEY and CDR2 SVGAGI. The trim removed 8 bases at V and 5 bases at J, leaving 9 bases unmatched. There are 15 residues in the CDR3. The CDR3 bases are TGTGCCAGCCGACCACCCACAGGGGATAATTCACCCCTCCACTTT. As protein: CASRPPTGDNSPLHF.

For the CDR3, the DNA is TGTGCCTGGAGCAGAGCGGTTGGTAATTCCTACGAGCAGTACTTC. Translating gives CAWSRAVGNSYEQYF. The rearrangement uses TRBV30 and TRBJ2-7; D is possibly TRBD2 (5 bases). There are 15 residues in the CDR3. The germline V gene encodes CDR1 GTSNPN and CDR2 SVGIG (reference sequence). Trimming cost V 3 bases and J 1 base, with 16 bases left between them.

V usage is TRBV5-1 and J usage is TRBJ1-2; the D is unclear. The ends were cut back, 4 bases at V and 3 bases at J, with 19 bases in the middle. This CDR3 comprises 16 residues. Germline CDR1 reads SGHRS; CDR2 reads YFSETQ. The CDR3 spells CASSVGKDFYDYGYTF. Here the CDR3 DNA reads TGCGCCAGCAGCGTGGGGAAAGACTTCTACGACTATGGCTACACCTTC.

V and J are TRBV20-1 and TRBJ2-1, with unresolved D. Germline assignment: CDR1 DFQATT and CDR2 SNEGSKA (reference sequence). V lost 3 bases to trimming and J lost 4 bases, with 4 bases between them. This CDR3 has 11 residues. CDR3 sequence: CSASVYNEQFF. CDR3 DNA sequence: TGCAGTGCTAGCGTATACAATGAGCAGTTCTTC.

The chain is built from TRBV5-5 and TRBJ1-5; D gene uncertain. Trimming cost V 2 bases and J 2 bases, with 14 bases left between them. This CDR3 has 16 amino acids. Germline V lookup: CDR1 SGHKS, CDR2 YYEKEE (reference sequence). The CDR3 DNA reads as TGTGCCAGCAGCTTTTTGGCGTTGGCGGGCAATCAGCCCCAGCATTTT. It specifies CASSFLALAGNQPQHF.

This chain connects TRBV15 to TRBJ1-5, with a weak D call TRBD1 (5 bases). The germline V gene encodes CDR1 LNHNV and CDR2 YYDKDF (reference sequence). CDR3 size: 15 residues. Trimming pared 8 bases from V and 7 bases from J, leaving 21 bases between. The CDR3 sequence is CATLVWGGSSQPQHF. In nucleotides, the CDR3 is TGTGCCACCTTGGTATGGGGGGGGTCAAGCCAGCCCCAGCATTTT.

Notes on this clone: Other DNA sequences in the sample encode the same CDR3. The CDR3 is CASSLRGGTEAFF. In DNA form, the CDR3 reads TGTGCCAGCAGCTTAAGGGGGGGAACTGAAGCTTTCTTT. This rearrangement joins TRBV7-3 to TRBJ1-1, with D possibly TRBD1 on 5 matching bases. The ends were cut back, 1 base at V and 5 bases at J, with 8 bases in the middle. This CDR3 region has 13 residues. Germline-derived CDR1 and CDR2 are SGHTA and FQGTGA.

The chain is built from TRBV11-2 and TRBJ2-7; weak D call: TRBD1 (5 bases). Germline values: CDR1 SGHAT, CDR2 FQNNGV. V was pared by 5 bases and J by 3 bases, with 11 bases between. The length of the CDR3 is 13 residues. The chain's CDR3 is CASSTDQGYEQYF. In DNA, the CDR3 is TGTGCCAGCAGCACCGATCAGGGCTACGAGCAGTACTTC.

This clone was counted only a few times. The J gene is TRBJ2-1, the V gene TRBV19; 9 bases map to TRBD1. The CDR3 loop spans 15 amino acids. The V gene end was trimmed by 5 bases and the J gene end by 4 bases; junction bases not matched to a gene: 6. The germline CDR1 and CDR2 sequences are LNHDA and SQIVND (reference sequence). In nucleotides, the CDR3 is TGTGCCAGTAGTCTCCGGGACAGGGATTACAATGAGCAGTTCTTC. Protein sequence: CASSLRDRDYNEQFF.

V is TRBV18 and J is TRBJ2-3; TRBD2 matches at 8 bases. V lost 2 bases, J lost 2 bases, and 6 bases stayed unmatched. CDR3 length equals 16 residues. The germline V gene encodes CDR1 KGHSH and CDR2 LQKENI. The DNA for the CDR3 is TGTGCCAGCTCACCATTTGCGGGAGGCCTCACAGATACGCAGTATTTT. Translating gives CASSPFAGGLTDTQYF.

The rearrangement uses TRBV12-3 or TRBV12-4 and TRBJ1-2; 7 nucleotides line up with TRBD1. This CDR3 has 12 amino acids. V trimming: 7 bases; J trimming: 8 bases; junction bases outside the gene matches: 7. The CDR3 DNA sequence: TGTGCCAGCACCAAGGGGGCGCGGGGCTACACCTTC. Its protein product is CASTKGARGYTF.

V usage is TRBV2 and J usage is TRBJ1-2, with D maybe TRBD1 (6 bases). Looked up from germline, CDR1 is SNHLY and CDR2 is FYNNEI. V gave up 5 bases and J gave up 1 base, with 11 bases separating them. This CDR3 region has 14 residues. For the CDR3, the DNA is TGTGCCAGCAGTCGGGACACCATTAACTATGGCTACACCTTC. It is translated as CASSRDTINYGYTF. The entire variable domain, with the rest obtained from reference TRBV2 and TRBJ1-2, is as follows: EPEVTQTPSHQVTQMGQEVILRCVPISNHLYFYWYRQILGQKVEFLVSFYNNEISEKSEIFDDQFSVERPDGSNFTLKIRSTKLEDSAMYFCASSRDTINYGYTFGSGTRLTVV.

V and J are TRBV19 and TRBJ2-7; TRBD2 matches 9 bases. Germline loops: CDR1 LNHDA, CDR2 SQIVND (reference sequence). This CDR3 contains 15 residues. V was clipped by 6 bases and J by 4 bases; unmatched bases: 10. For the CDR3, the DNA is TGTGCCAGTAGCCCTCGGGCGGGAGGGCCTTACGAGCAGTACTTC. This gives the protein CASSPRAGGPYEQYF. Filled out from reference TRBV19 and TRBJ2-7, the complete variable domain reads DGGITQSPKYLFRKEGQNVTLSCEQNLNHDAMYWYRQDPGQGLRLIYYSQIVNDFQKGDIAEGYSVSREKKESFPLTVTSAQKNPTAFYLCASSPRAGGPYEQYFGPGTRLTVT.

This clone was seen a few times. The chain combines TRBV3-1 (or the pseudogene TRBV3-2) with TRBJ2-2, with 10 bases aligning to TRBD2. Trimming at V came to 0 bases and at J to 6 bases, leaving 7 bases not matched to a gene. Per the germline V gene, CDR1 is LGHDT and CDR2 is YNNKEL (reference sequence). The CDR3 contains 17 residues. The CDR3, as DNA: TGTGCCAGCAGCCAAGATTGGGCTAGCGGGAGCGCCGGGGAGCTGTTTTTT. Its translation: CASSQDWASGSAGELFF.

The chain uses TRBV24-1 and TRBJ1-3; 9 positions agree with TRBD1. Per germline, CDR1 KGHDR and CDR2 SFDVKD. With 3 bases clipped from V and 4 bases from J, the junction kept 3 bases outside the gene matches. The CDR3 spans 15 residues. The CDR3: CATSDTGTGGNTIYF. CDR3 sequence (DNA): TGTGCCACCAGTGATACCGGGACAGGGGGAAACACCATATATTTT.

As to this clone: The same CDR3 arises from other DNA sequences in this sample as well. This rearrangement joins TRBV19 to TRBJ2-2; D gene ambiguous. Germline loops: CDR1 LNHDA, CDR2 SQIVND (reference sequence). There are 14 residues in the CDR3. The germline V and J ends were trimmed by 2 bases and 2 bases, with 6 bases remaining between them. CDR3 sequence: CASSISLNTGELFF. The CDR3, as DNA: TGTGCCAGTAGTATATCCCTTAACACCGGGGAGCTGTTTTTT.

This CDR3 reads CASSLYPTPSTSYEQYF. The CDR3 DNA reads as TGTGCCAGCAGCTTATACCCAACTCCATCTACCTCCTACGAGCAGTACTTC. This chain uses TRBV9 with TRBJ2-7; unclear D gene. The CDR3 is 17 amino acids. From germline, CDR1 is SGDLS and CDR2 YYNGEE. Between the trimmed V and J ends, which lost 4 bases and 0 bases, there was a span of 20 bases.

V gene TRBV5-1 combines with J gene TRBJ2-7; 8 nucleotides align to TRBD1. V was pared by 4 bases and J by 5 bases, with 8 bases of the junction left unmatched. In germline, CDR1 is SGHRS, CDR2 YFSETQ. This CDR3 is built from 14 residues. CDR3 in DNA: TGCGCCAGCAGCGTGAGGACAGGGAGCCACGAGCAGTACTTC. Protein: CASSVRTGSHEQYF.

This clone was observed a few times. The chain combines TRBV28 with TRBJ1-2, with TRBD1 matching 7 bases. Germline V gives CDR1 MDHEN, CDR2 SYDVKM. This CDR3 comprises 15 residues. After removal of 3 bases from V and 1 base from J, the junction contained 5 bases not matched to a gene. As DNA, the CDR3 is TGTGCCAGCAGTTTCCACTGGGACAGTAACTATGGCTACACCTTC. As protein: CASSFHWDSNYGYTF.